Given below is one T cell receptor (beta chain) in context. Trimming at V came to 4 bases and at J to 6 bases, leaving 5 bases not matched to a gene. Germline assignment: CDR1 SGHDN and CDR2 FVKESK. This CDR3 region has 13 residues. The data originate from a study of control samples from healthy donors and cancer patients. Libraries were prepared by immunoSEQ multiplex PCR; TCRdb keeps only in-frame clonotypes and omits some of them. The table lists some 57,000 clones, about 95% of them singletons. The origin of this receptor is a young man in good health. The chain combines TRBV14 with TRBJ2-5; the match to TRBD2 covers 7 bases. Input material: blood. CDR3 in DNA: TGTGCCAGCAGCCTGGGAGGGCTTCAGACCCAGTACTTC. Its protein is CASSLGGLQTQYF.